The text below deals with one T cell receptor beta chain. Its antigen has not been determined. There are no base qualities to consult, and no much larger clone falls within one base. The CDR3 covers 14 residues, taking in both the cysteine and the phenylalanine. Solely the CDR3 DNA is kept, with 42 bases framed from the first base. CDR1 and CDR2 are drawn from the germline V gene (reference sequence): MNHNY, SVGAGI. The germline ends are 7 bases apart after V is trimmed by 2 bases and J by 0 bases. The library was prepared using 5' RACE. Sequencing used a NextSeq 500. Unique molecular identifiers were attached to individual cDNA molecules in the TCR library protocol so that sequencing error and PCR bias could be corrected. TCR alpha and beta chains were both sequenced, and the abundances of alpha and beta sequences in each sample were closely correlated with each other. The study's processing was this. Decombinator V4 was used to annotate the V gene, J gene and CDR3 of the TCR sequences. Expanded TCRs were defined as changing significantly between any two time points under a Poisson model with p below 0.0001. TCR abundances were normalised to the total number of TCRs sequenced per sample and expressed as counts per million. MAIT TCRs were defined by TRAV1-2 paired with TRAJ12, TRAJ20 or TRAJ33, and iNKT TCRs by TRAV10 paired with TRAJ18. VDJdb, accessed on 1 November 2021, was searched for TCRs annotated for CMV, EBV and SARS-CoV-2, and TCRs annotated for more than one antigen were excluded. In TCRdb, the public reads were trimmed at Q25 with fastp and aligned with MiXCR, with productive beta chains retained. Every CDR3 protein is listed once, alongside the most common genes and DNA of its rows. For this entry, the V and J calls and clone size follow TCRdb and not the study's own pipeline. For this sample the table gives 55,000 to 75,000 distinct CDR3 sequences, of which 11% were detected only once. The ten largest account for 6.4% of the sample.

Set within a cohort of healthcare workers in London, UK, this nested case-control study involved weekly PCR testing of nasopharyngeal swabs along with blood sampling. Healthcare workers were enrolled in the week of the UK lockdown, from 23 to 31 March 2020, and were followed every week for up to roughly 16 weeks. This entry belongs to a study of early T cells in non-severe SARS-CoV-2 infection (dated by TCRdb to 2020 to 2023). With respect to the entire study: Because TCR sequencing was done on bulk RNA from unsorted whole blood, the alpha and beta chains could not be paired.

The investigation overall reported the following: VDJdb matching was skewed toward anti-spike CD8 responses and likely underestimated virus-specific expansions by missing private and CD4 specificities.

The sequenced sample consisted of whole blood. This clonotype originated in an adult who was a healthcare worker with PCR-confirmed SARS-CoV-2 infection or an uninfected control (not recorded which). The chain joins TRBV6-6 to TRBJ1-1; the D gene assignment is ambiguous. The CDR3 protein is CASSYEGLNTEAFF. The DNA reads TGTGCCAGCAGTTACGAGGGCCTGAACACTGAAGCTTTCTTT.